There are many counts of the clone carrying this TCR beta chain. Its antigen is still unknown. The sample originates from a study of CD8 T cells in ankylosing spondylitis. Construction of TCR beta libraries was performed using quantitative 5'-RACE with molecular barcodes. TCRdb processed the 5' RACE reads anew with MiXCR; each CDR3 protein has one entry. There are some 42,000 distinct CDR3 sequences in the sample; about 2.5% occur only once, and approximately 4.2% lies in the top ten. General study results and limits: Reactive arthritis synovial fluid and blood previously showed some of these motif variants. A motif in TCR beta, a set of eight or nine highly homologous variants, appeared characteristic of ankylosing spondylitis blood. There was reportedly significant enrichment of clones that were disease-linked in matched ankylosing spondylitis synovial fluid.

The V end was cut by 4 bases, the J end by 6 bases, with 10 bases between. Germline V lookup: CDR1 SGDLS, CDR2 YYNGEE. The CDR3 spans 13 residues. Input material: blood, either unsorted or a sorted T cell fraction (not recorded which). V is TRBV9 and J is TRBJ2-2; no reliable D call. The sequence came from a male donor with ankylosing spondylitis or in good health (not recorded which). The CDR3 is CASSPRVSGELFF. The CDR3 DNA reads TGTGCCAGCAGCCCCCGTGTCTCCGGGGAGCTGTTTTTT.